The TCR beta chain under discussion was sequenced for a study of T cell responses to AZD1222 COVID-19 vaccine. Study-level points and caveats: Variant regions that are unmutated are reportedly the target of nearly half of spike-specific TCRs.

On this clone: Its antigen remains unknown.

TCRdb keeps only in-frame clones here, not all; method: immunoSEQ multiplex PCR. This sample has more than 85,000 clones, with approximately 88% found just once. The CDR3 covers 13 residues. From germline, CDR1 is SGHTA and CDR2 FQGTGA. The germline V and J ends were trimmed by 6 bases and 3 bases, with 11 bases remaining between them. V gene TRBV7-3 combines with J gene TRBJ1-1; D uncertain. The sequences come from peripheral blood, collected on day 0 of AZD1222 vaccination. This clonotype was sampled from an adult in good health. Written as DNA, the CDR3 is TGTGCCAGCAGTTCCAGTACCGACACTGAAGCTTTCTTT. Translated: CASSSSTDTEAFF.